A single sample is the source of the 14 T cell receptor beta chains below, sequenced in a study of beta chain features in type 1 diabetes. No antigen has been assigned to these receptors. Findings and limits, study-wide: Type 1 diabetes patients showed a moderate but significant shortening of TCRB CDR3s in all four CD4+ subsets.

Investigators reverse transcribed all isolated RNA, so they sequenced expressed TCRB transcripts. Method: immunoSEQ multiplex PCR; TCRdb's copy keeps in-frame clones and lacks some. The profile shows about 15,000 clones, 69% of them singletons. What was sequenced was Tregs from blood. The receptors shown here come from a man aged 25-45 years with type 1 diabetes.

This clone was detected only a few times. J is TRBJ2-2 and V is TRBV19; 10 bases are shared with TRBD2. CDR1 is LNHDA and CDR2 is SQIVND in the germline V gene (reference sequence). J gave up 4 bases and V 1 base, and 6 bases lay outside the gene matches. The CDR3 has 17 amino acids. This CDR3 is CASSIGPSGRFTGELFF. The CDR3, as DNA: TGTGCCAGTAGTATAGGACCTAGCGGGAGATTCACCGGGGAGCTGTTTTTT.

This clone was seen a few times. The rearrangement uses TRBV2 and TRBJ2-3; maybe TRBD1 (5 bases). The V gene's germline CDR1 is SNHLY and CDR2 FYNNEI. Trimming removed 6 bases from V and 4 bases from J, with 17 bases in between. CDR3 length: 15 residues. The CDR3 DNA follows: TGTGCCAGCAGACAAGAGATTACCAGGGCAGATACGCAGTATTTT. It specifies CASRQEITRADTQYF.

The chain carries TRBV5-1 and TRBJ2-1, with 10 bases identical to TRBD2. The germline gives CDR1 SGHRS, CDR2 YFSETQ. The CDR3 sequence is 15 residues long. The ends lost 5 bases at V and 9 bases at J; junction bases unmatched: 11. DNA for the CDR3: TGCGCCAGCAGAGGTAGCGGGGGGCCCTCTGGTGAGCAGTTCTTC. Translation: CASRGSGGPSGEQFF.

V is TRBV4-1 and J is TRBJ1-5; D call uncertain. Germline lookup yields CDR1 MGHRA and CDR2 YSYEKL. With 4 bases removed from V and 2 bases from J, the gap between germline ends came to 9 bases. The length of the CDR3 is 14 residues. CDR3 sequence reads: CASSRTGGNQPQHF. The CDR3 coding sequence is TGCGCCAGCAGCCGGACTGGGGGCAATCAGCCCCAGCATTTT.

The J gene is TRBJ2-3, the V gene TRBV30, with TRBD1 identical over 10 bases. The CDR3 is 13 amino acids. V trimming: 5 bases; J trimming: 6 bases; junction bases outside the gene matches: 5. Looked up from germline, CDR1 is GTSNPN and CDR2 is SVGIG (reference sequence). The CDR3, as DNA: TGTGCCTGGGCACGACAGGGGGCGGATACGCAGTATTTT. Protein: CAWARQGADTQYF.

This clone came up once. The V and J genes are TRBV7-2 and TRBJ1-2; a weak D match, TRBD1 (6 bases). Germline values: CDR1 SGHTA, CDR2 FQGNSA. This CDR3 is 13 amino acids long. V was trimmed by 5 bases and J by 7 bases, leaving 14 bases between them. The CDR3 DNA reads TGTGCCAGCAGCCGGGGGGCGACGGGTGGCTACACCTTC. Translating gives CASSRGATGGYTF.

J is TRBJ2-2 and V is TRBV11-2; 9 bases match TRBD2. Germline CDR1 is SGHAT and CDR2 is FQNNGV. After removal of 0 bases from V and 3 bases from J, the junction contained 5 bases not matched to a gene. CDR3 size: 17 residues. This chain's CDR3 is CASSLDGGLAHTGELFF. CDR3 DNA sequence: TGTGCCAGCAGCTTAGATGGGGGACTAGCCCACACCGGGGAGCTGTTTTTT.

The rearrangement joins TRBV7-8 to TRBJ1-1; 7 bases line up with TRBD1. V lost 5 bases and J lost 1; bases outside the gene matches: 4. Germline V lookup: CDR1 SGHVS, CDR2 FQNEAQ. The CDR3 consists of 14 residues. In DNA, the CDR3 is TGTGCCAGCAGCCCCAGACAGGGGAACACTGAAGCTTTCTTT. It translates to CASSPRQGNTEAFF.

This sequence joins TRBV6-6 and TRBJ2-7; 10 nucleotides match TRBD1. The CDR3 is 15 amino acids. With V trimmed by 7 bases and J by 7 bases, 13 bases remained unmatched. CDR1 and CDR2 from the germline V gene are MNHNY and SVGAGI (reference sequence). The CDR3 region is CASTRTGQGGWEQYF. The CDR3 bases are TGTGCCAGCACTCGAACCGGACAGGGGGGTTGGGAGCAGTACTTC.

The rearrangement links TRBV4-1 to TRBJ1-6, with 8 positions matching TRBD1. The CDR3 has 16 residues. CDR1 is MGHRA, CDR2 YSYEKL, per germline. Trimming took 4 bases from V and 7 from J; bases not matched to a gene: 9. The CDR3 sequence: CASSLTVQGGNSPLHF. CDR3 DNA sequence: TGCGCCAGCAGCCTCACTGTACAGGGGGGAAATTCACCCCTCCACTTT.

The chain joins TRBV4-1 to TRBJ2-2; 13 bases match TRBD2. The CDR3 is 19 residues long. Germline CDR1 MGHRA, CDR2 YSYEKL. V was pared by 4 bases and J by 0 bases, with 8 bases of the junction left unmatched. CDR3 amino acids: CASSLGLAGAFANTGELFF. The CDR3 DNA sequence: TGCGCCAGCAGCCTCGGACTAGCGGGGGCCTTCGCGAACACCGGGGAGCTGTTTTTT.

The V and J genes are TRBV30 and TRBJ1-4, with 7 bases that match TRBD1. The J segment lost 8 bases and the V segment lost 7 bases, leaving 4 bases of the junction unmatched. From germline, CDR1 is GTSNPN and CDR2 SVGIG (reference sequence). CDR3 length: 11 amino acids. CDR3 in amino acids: CALGGLEKLFF. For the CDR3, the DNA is TGTGCCTTAGGGGGCCTCGAAAAACTGTTTTTT.

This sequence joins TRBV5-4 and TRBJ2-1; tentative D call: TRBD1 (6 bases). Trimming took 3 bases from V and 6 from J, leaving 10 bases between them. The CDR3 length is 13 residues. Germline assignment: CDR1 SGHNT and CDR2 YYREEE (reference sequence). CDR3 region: CASSWVGGNEQFF. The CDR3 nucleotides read TGTGCCAGCAGCTGGGTAGGGGGCAATGAGCAGTTCTTC.

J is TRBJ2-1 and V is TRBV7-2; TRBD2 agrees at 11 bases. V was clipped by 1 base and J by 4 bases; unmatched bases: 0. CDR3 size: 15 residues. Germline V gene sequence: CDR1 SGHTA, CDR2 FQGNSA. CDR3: CASSLVAGGYNEQFF. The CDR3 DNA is TGTGCCAGCAGCTTAGTAGCGGGAGGGTACAATGAGCAGTTCTTC.